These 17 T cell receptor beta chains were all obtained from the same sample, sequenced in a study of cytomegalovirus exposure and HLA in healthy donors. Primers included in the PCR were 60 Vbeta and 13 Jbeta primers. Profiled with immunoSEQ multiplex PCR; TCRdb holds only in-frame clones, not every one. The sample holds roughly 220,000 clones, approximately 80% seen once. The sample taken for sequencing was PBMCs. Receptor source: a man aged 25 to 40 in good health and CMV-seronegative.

CDR3 bases: TGTGCCAGCAGCCCGGGGGGGCGCGGGTATGGCTACACCTTC. As protein: CASSPGGRGYGYTF. The chain combines TRBV28 with TRBJ1-2; a possible D gene is TRBD1 (6 bases). The CDR3 is 14 residues long. Germline V gene data show CDR1 as MDHEN and CDR2 as SYDVKM. With 6 bases removed from V and 5 bases from J, the gap between germline ends came to 16 bases.

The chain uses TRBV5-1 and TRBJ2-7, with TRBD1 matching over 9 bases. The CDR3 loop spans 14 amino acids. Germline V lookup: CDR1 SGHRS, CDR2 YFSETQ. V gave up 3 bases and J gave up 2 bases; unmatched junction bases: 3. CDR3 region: CASSWGTGTYEQYF. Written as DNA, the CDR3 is TGCGCCAGCAGCTGGGGGACAGGGACCTACGAGCAGTACTTC.

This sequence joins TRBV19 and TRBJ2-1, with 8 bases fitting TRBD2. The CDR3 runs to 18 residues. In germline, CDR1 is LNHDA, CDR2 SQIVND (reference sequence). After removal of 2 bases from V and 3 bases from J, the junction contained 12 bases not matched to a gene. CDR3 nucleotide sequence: TGTGCCAGTAGTATAATCTTAGTAGGCGGGGGGCTCTACAATGAGCAGTTCTTC. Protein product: CASSIILVGGGLYNEQFF.

CDR3: CASSLGTSGGAYNEQFF. CDR3 bases: TGCGCCAGCAGCCTAGGGACTAGCGGGGGGGCGTACAATGAGCAGTTCTTC. This chain links TRBV5-1 with TRBJ2-1; 16 bases are a match to TRBD2. CDR1 and CDR2 from the germline V gene are SGHRS and YFSETQ. The trim removed 4 bases at V and 4 bases at J, leaving 5 bases unmatched. The length of the CDR3 is 17 residues.

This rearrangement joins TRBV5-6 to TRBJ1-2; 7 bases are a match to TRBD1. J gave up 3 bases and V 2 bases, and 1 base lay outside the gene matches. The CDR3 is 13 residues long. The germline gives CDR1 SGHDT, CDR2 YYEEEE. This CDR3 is CASSLQGYYGYTF. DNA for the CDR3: TGTGCCAGCAGCTTACAGGGGTACTATGGCTACACCTTC.

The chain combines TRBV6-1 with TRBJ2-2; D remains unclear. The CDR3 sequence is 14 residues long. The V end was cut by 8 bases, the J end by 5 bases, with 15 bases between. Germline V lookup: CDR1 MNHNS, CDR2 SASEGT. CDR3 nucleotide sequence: TGTGCCAGCTTAACCCCGTCCCTAACCGGGGAGCTGTTTTTT. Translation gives CASLTPSLTGELFF.

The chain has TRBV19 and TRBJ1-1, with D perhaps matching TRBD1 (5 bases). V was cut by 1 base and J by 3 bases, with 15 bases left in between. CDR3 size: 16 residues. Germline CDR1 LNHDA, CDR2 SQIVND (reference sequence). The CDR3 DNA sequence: TGTGCCAGTAGTATAGGGACGTGGGGCAAGGACACTGAAGCTTTCTTT. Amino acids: CASSIGTWGKDTEAFF.

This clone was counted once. DNA for the CDR3: TGTGCCAGCAGTGGGGGACAGATTAGCTCCTACGAGCAGTACTTC. It specifies CASSGGQISSYEQYF. The chain employs TRBV6-1 and TRBJ2-7; 7 positions match TRBD1. From germline, CDR1 is MNHNS and CDR2 SASEGT. The junction had 6 bases not matched to a gene; V was cut back by 4 bases and J by 0 bases. The length of the CDR3 is 15 residues.

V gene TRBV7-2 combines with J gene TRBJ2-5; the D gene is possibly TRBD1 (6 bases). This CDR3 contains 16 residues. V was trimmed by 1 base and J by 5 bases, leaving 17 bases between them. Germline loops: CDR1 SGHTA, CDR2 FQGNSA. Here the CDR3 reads CASSLGAAAGEETQYF. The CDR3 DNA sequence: TGTGCCAGCAGCTTAGGGGCTGCGGCAGGGGAGGAGACCCAGTACTTC.

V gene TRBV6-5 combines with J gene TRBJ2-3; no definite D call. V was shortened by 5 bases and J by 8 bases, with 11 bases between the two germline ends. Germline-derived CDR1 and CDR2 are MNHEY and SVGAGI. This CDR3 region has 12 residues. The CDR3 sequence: CASSKISGTQYF. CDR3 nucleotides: TGTGCCAGCAGTAAAATCTCGGGTACGCAGTATTTT.

The CDR3 here is CASSLQREETQYF. The DNA of the CDR3 is TGTGCCAGCAGCTTACAACGGGAAGAGACCCAGTACTTC. V usage is TRBV13 and J usage is TRBJ2-5; D remains unclear. The CDR3 totals 13 residues. Germline V gene sequence: CDR1 PRHDT, CDR2 FYEKMQ (reference sequence). V lost 2 bases to trimming and J lost 3 bases, with 7 bases between them.

CDR3 sequence: CASSLELAGELFF. The CDR3 DNA sequence: TGTGCCAGCAGTTTGGAGCTCGCCGGGGAGCTGTTTTTT. The chain carries TRBV27 and TRBJ2-2; D unclear. There are 13 residues in the CDR3. V lost 3 bases to trimming and J lost 6 bases, with 8 bases between them. Germline V lookup: CDR1 MNHEY, CDR2 SMNVEV (reference sequence).

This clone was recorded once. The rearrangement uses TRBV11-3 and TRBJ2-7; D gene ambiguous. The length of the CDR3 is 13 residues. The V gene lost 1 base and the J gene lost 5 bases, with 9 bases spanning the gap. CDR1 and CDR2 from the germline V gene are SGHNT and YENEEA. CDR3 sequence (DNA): TGTGCCAGCAGCTTAGGAGCGCAGCACGAGCAGTACTTC. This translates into CASSLGAQHEQYF.

DNA for the CDR3: TGTGCCAGCAGCTTAGGGGGGCTAAATGAGCAGTTCTTC. This gives the protein CASSLGGLNEQFF. The chain recombines TRBV7-9 with TRBJ2-1, with a weak D call TRBD1 (6 bases). V was trimmed by 1 base and J by 7 bases, leaving 8 bases between them. Germline V gene sequence: CDR1 SEHNR, CDR2 FQNEAQ (reference sequence). The CDR3 spans 13 residues.

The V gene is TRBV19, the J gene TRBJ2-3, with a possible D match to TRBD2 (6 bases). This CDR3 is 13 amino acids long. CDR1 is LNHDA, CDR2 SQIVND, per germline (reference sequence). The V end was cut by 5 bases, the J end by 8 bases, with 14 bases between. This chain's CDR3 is CASSGASEGTQYF. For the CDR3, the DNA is TGTGCCAGTAGTGGGGCTAGCGAAGGTACGCAGTATTTT.

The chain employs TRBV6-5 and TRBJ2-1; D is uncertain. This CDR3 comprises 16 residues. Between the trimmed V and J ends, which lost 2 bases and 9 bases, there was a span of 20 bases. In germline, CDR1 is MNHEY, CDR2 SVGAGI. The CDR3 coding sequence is TGTGCCAGCAGTTACGTGGGCCCCCCGTACATCAGTGAGCAGTTCTTC. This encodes CASSYVGPPYISEQFF.

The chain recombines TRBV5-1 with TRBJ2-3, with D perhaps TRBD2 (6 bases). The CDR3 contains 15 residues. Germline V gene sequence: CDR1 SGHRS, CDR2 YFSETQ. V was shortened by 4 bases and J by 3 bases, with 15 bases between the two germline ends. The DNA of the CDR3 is TGCGCCAGCAGCCTGGGCGTGGGGGGTACAGATACGCAGTATTTT. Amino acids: CASSLGVGGTDTQYF.